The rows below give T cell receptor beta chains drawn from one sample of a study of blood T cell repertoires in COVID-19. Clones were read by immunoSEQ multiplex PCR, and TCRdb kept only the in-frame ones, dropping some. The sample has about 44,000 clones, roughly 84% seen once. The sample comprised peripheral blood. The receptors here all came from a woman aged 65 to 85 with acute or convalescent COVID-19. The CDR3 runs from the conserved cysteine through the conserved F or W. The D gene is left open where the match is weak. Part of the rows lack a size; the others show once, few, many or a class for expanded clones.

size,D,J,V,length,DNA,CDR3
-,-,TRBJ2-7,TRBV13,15,TGTGCCAGCAGCTTAGGTCGGCTAAGCGTGTACGAGCAGTACTTC,CASSLGRLSVYEQYF
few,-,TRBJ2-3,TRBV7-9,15,TGTGCCAGCAGCTTAGGGGCGGGACCTAGAGATACGCAGTATTTT,CASSLGAGPRDTQYF
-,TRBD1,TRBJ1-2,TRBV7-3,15,TGTGCCAGCAGCTTAAGAGGGACAGGGCGCTATGGCTACACCTTC,CASSLRGTGRYGYTF
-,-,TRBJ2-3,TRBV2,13,TGTGCCAGCAGCGCCCAGGGCACAGATACGCAGTATTTT,CASSAQGTDTQYF
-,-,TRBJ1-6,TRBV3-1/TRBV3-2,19,TGTGCCAGCAGCCCCACCCGGGGTTCGCCTACCTCCTATAATTCACCCCTCCACTTT,CASSPTRGSPTSYNSPLHF
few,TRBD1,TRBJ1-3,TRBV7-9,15,TGTGCCAGCAGCTCGGGACAGTCTTCTGGAAACACCATATATTTT,CASSSGQSSGNTIYF
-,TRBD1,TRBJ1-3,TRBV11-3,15,TGTGCCAGCAGCCCGGGACAGGGGCCGGGAAACACCATATATTTT,CASSPGQGPGNTIYF
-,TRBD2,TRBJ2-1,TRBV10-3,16,TGTGCCATCAATCCAGGACTAGCGGGAGGGTCGAATGAGCAGTTCTTC,CAINPGLAGGSNEQFF
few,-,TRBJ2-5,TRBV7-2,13,TGTGCCAGCAGCTTAACTCCTCAAGAGACCCAGTACTTC,CASSLTPQETQYF
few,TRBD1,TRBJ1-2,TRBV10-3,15,TGTGCCATCAGTGATGACAGGGGAATGAGGTATGGCTACACCTTC,CAISDDRGMRYGYTF
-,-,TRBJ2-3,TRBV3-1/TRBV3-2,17,TGTGCCAGCAGCAAACAAGGGGCGGGACTGGGCACAGATACGCAGTATTTT,CASSKQGAGLGTDTQYF
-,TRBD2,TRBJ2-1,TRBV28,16,TGTGCCAGCACCTTAAAGGGACTAGCAGACCACAATGAGCAGTTCTTC,CASTLKGLADHNEQFF
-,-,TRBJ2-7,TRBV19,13,TGTGCCAGTAGTAGCAGGGATTCCTACGAGCAGTACTTC,CASSSRDSYEQYF
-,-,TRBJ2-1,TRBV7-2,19,TGTGCCAGCAGCTTATTACCGTATGAGAGGCGGGACCCCTACAATGAGCAGTTCTTC,CASSLLPYERRDPYNEQFF
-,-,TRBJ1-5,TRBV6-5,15,TGTGCCAGCAAACAACAGGGAAGTGGCGTTCAGCCCCAGCATTTT,CASKQQGSGVQPQHF
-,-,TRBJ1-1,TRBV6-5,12,TGTGCCACCCACCGGTGGAACACTGAAGCTTTCTTT,CATHRWNTEAFF
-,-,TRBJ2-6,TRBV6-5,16,TGTGCCAGCAGTTACTTTAGTATCTCTGGGGCCAACGTCCTGACTTTC,CASSYFSISGANVLTF
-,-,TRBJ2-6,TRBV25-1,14,TGTGCCAGCAGTGAGAGGGCTGGGGCCAACGTCCTGACTTTC,CASSERAGANVLTF
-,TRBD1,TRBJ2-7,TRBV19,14,TGTGCCAGTAGTAGAGGGACAGGGGGCGCCCAGCAGTACTTC,CASSRGTGGAQQYF
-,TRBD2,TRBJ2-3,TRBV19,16,TGTGCCAGTAGTATAGGGGGCGGGAGGCCCACAGATACGCAGTATTTT,CASSIGGGRPTDTQYF
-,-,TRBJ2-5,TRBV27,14,TGTGCCAGCACCCCGAACGGAGGGCGGGAGACCCAGTACTTC,CASTPNGGRETQYF
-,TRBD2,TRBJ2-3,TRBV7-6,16,TGTGCCAGCAGCTTGGGTACTAGCGGGCGCACAGATACGCAGTATTTT,CASSLGTSGRTDTQYF
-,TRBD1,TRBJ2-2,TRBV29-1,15,TGCAGCGCTACGGACAGGGGAGGGATCACCGGGGAGCTGTTTTTT,CSATDRGGITGELFF
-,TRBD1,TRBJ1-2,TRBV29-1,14,TGCAGCGTTCCCGGGACAGTAAAGAACTATGGCTACACCTTC,CSVPGTVKNYGYTF
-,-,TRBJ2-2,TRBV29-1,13,TGCAGCGCCTTGACGGGGGGCCCCGGGGAGCTGTTTTTT,CSALTGGPGELFF
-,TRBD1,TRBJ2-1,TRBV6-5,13,TGTGCCAGCATCAATGATGTAGGGGGCAAGCAGTTCTTC,CASINDVGGKQFF
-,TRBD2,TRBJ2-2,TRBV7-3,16,TGTGCCAGCAGCTTAAGGGGACTAGTAGCCCCCGGGGAGCTGTTTTTT,CASSLRGLVAPGELFF
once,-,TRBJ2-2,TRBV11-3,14,TGTGCCAGCAGCTTCTCAGGGAGGACCGGGGAGCTGTTTTTT,CASSFSGRTGELFF
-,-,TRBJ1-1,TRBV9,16,TGTGCCAGCAGCGTAATTACCGGTGTTACAGGGTCTGAAGCTTTCTTT,CASSVITGVTGSEAFF
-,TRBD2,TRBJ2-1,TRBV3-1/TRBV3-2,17,TGTGCCAGCAGCCAAGATCATCCTAGCGGGAGGAAGGATGAGCAGTTCTTC,CASSQDHPSGRKDEQFF
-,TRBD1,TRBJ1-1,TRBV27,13,TGTGCCAGCAGTTCCTGGACAGGGGGCATTCATTTCTTT,CASSSWTGGIHFF
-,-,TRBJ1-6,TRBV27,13,TGTGCCAGCAGTCCTCTAACGCAGGGACCCCTCCACTTT,CASSPLTQGPLHF
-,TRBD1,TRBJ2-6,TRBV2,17,TGTGCCAGCAGTGTCCAGGGGGCGTCGTCAGGGGCCAACGTCCTGACTTTC,CASSVQGASSGANVLTF
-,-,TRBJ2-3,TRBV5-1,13,TGCGCCAGCAGCTTCGGGAACACAGATACGCAGTATTTT,CASSFGNTDTQYF
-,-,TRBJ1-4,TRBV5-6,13,TGTGCCAGCAGAAAAATGGGGGCTGAAAAACTGTTTTTT,CASRKMGAEKLFF
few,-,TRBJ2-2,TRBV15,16,TGTGCCACCAGCAGAGATCATGCGGGACGCGCCGGGGAGCTGTTTTTT,CATSRDHAGRAGELFF
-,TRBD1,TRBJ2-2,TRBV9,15,TGTGCCAGCAGAACCGGGACAGGGGGTGGCGGGGAGCTGTTTTTT,CASRTGTGGGGELFF
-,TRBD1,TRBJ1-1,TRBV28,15,TGTGCCAGCAGCGTACCGGGACAGAAGAACACTGAAGCTTTCTTT,CASSVPGQKNTEAFF
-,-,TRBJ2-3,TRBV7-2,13,TGTGCCAGCAGCTTAGTTGTAGAGAATACGCAGTATTTT,CASSLVVENTQYF
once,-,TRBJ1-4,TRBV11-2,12,TGTGCCAGCAGCTTAGACTCCGAAAAACTGTTTTTT,CASSLDSEKLFF
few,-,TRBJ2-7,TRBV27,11,TGTGCCAGCAGTTCCCATTACGAGCAGTACTTC,CASSSHYEQYF
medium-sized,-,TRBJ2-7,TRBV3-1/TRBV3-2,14,TGTGCCAGCAGCCCCGGGGGATTATCCTACGAGCAGTACTTC,CASSPGGLSYEQYF
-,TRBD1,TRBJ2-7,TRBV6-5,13,TGTGCCAGCAGTTACAGGGGGCCCAACGAGCAGTACTTC,CASSYRGPNEQYF
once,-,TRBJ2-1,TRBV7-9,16,TGTGCCAGCAGCCGGCTAGCGCCGAGCTCCTACAATGAGCAGTTCTTC,CASSRLAPSSYNEQFF
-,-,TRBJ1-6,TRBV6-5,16,TGTGCCAGCAGTTACAACAGGGTATCGCGCAATTCACCCCTCCACTTT,CASSYNRVSRNSPLHF
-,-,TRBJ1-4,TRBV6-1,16,TGTGCCAGCAGTGAATCAGGTGGATCCCCTCGAGAAAAACTGTTTTTT,CASSESGGSPREKLFF
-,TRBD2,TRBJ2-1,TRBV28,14,TGTGCCAGCGAAGTAGCGGGAGGGAACAATGAGCAGTTCTTC,CASEVAGGNNEQFF
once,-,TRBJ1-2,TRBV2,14,TGTGCCAGCAGTGAAGTGGGAGGGAGAGATGGCTACACCTTC,CASSEVGGRDGYTF
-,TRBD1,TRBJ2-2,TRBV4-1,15,TGCGCCAGCAGCCACCGGGACAGGGGTACCGGGGAGCTGTTTTTT,CASSHRDRGTGELFF
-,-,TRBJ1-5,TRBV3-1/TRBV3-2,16,TGTGCCAGCAGCCCCTCGGGTCTACCCAGCAATCAGCCCCAGCATTTT,CASSPSGLPSNQPQHF
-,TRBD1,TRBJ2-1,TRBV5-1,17,TGCGCCAGCAGCTTGGGGTCGGGACAGGGGGCGAGAGCTGAGCAGTTCTTC,CASSLGSGQGARAEQFF
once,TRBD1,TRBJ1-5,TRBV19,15,TGTGCCAGTAGTACCCGACAGGGAGGCAATCAGCCCCAGCATTTT,CASSTRQGGNQPQHF
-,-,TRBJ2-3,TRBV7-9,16,TGTGCCAGCAGCTTCCACGTTCGAGAACGAACAGATACGCAGTATTTT,CASSFHVRERTDTQYF
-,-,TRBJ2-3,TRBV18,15,TGTGCCAGCTCAACCGCCGCCCCGGGACTCGATACGCAGTATTTT,CASSTAAPGLDTQYF
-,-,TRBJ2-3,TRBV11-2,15,TGTGCCAGCAGCTCCAAGACGGGATTGCCAGATACGCAGTATTTT,CASSSKTGLPDTQYF
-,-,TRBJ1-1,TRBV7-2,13,TGTGCCAGCAGCTTAGAAGCCAGGGTGACAGCTTTCTTT,CASSLEARVTAFF
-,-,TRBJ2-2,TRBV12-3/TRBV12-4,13,TGTGCCAGCAGTTTACAAGCTTTCGGGGAGCTGTTTTTT,CASSLQAFGELFF